The clone carrying this T cell receptor beta chain was counted once. TCRdb keeps only in-frame clones here, not all; method: immunoSEQ multiplex PCR. The sample gives 54,000 or so clones, around 81% of which show up once; around 13% is in the top ten. This sample was taken from a study of T cells in tuberculosis. Study-level background: T cells were selected with CD1B tetramers loaded with glucose monomycolate. Study-wide points: T cells binding CD1B-GMM tetramer weakly possibly escaped the sort.

Sorting used thawed, overnight-rested PBMC stained with anti-CD3, a viability dye and GMM-loaded CD1B tetramer. CD1B tetramers were loaded with Rhodococcus equi-derived C32 glucose monomycolate. Before cryopreservation, the sorted PBMC lost their CD14-expressing monocytes. Tetramer-negative cells, roughly 100,000 per donor, were also sorted. This CDR3 region has 14 residues. The V end was cut by 5 bases, the J end by 1 base, with 11 bases between. Germline V gene sequence: CDR1 SGHVS, CDR2 FQNEAQ. V usage is TRBV7-8 and J usage is TRBJ1-1, with D possibly TRBD1 on 5 matching bases. The material sequenced was CD1b-GMM tetramer-negative cells sorted from PBMCs. This TCR was recovered from an adult woman with latent tuberculosis. The CDR3 sequence is CASSPRGGNTEAFF. The CDR3 DNA sequence: TGTGCCAGCAGCCCTCGGGGGGGGAACACTGAAGCTTTCTTT.